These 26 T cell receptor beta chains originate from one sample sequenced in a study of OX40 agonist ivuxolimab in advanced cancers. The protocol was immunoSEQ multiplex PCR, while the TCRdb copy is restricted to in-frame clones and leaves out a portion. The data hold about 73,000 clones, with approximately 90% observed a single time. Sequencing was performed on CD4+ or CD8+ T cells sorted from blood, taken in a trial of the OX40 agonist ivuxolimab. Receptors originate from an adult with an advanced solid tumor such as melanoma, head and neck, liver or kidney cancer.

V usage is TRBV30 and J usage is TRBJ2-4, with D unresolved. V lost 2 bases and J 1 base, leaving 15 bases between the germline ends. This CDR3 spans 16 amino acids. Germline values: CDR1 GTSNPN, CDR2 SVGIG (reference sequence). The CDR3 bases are TGTGCCTGGAGTACATCTGGAGCGTTGGCCAAAAACATTCAGTACTTC. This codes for CAWSTSGALAKNIQYF.

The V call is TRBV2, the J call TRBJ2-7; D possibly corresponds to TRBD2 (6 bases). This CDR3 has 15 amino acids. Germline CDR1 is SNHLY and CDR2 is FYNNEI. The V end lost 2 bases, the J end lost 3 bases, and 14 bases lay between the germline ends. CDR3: CASSERSSVFYEQYF. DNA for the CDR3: TGTGCCAGCAGTGAAAGGTCTAGCGTTTTCTACGAGCAGTACTTC.

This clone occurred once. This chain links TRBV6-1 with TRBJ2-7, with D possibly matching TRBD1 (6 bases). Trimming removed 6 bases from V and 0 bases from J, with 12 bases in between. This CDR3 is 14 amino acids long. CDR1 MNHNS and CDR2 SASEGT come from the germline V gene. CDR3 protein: CASSPRTASYEQYF. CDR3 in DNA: TGTGCCAGCAGCCCCCGGACAGCCTCCTACGAGCAGTACTTC.

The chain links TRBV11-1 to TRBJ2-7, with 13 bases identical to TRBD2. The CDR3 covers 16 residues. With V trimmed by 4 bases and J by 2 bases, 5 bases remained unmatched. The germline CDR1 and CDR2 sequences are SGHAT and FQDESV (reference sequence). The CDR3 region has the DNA TGTGCCAGCAGCTCCCGGACTAGCGGGAGTGCCTACGAGCAGTACTTC. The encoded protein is CASSSRTSGSAYEQYF.

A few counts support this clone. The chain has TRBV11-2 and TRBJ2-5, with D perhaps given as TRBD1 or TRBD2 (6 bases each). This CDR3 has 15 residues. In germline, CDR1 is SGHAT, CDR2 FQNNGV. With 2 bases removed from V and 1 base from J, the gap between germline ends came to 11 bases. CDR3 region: CASSLTWGAQETQYF. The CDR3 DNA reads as TGTGCCAGCAGCTTAACGTGGGGGGCCCAAGAGACCCAGTACTTC.

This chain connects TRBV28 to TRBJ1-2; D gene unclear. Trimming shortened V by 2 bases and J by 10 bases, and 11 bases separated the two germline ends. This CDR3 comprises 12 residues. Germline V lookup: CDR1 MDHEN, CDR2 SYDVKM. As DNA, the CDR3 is TGTGCCAGCAGTTTAGGCCAGAGGAACTACACCTTC. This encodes CASSLGQRNYTF.

CDR3 coding DNA: TGTGCCAGCAGCTTCGCCGGGACAGGGGTTTTTCCCCAGCATTTT. This codes for CASSFAGTGVFPQHF. The chain employs TRBV5-8 and TRBJ1-5; 10 bases fit TRBD1. The J segment lost 10 bases and the V segment lost 2 bases, leaving 9 bases of the junction unmatched. In germline, CDR1 is SGHTS, CDR2 YDEGEE. There are 15 residues in the CDR3.

In nucleotides, the CDR3 is TGTGCCACCGCGGGTGGGAGAGGCGAGACCCAGTACTTC. It codes for CATAGGRGETQYF. This sequence joins TRBV15 and TRBJ2-5; TRBD2 is a possible D gene (5 bases). The CDR3 is 13 residues long. V lost 8 bases to trimming and J lost 5 bases, with 15 bases between them. Germline V gene data show CDR1 as LNHNV and CDR2 as YYDKDF (reference sequence).

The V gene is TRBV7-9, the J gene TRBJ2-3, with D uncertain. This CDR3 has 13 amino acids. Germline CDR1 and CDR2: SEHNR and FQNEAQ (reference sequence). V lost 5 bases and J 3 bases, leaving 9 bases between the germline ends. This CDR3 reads CASSPQETDTQYF. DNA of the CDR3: TGTGCCAGCAGCCCGCAGGAGACAGATACGCAGTATTTT.

The CDR3 DNA sequence: TGTGCCAGCAGTGATGTAGAGACCCAGTACTTC. As protein: CASSDVETQYF. V is TRBV25-1 and J is TRBJ2-5; no firm D call. Per the germline V gene, CDR1 is MGHDK and CDR2 is SYGVNS. V was shortened by 3 bases and J by 4 bases, with 3 bases between the two germline ends. The CDR3 loop spans 11 amino acids.

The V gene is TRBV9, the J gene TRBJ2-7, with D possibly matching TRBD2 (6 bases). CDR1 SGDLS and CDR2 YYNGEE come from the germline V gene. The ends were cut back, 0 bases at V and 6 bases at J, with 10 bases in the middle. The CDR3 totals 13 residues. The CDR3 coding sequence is TGTGCCAGCAGCGTAGACGGGAGTGTCGAGCAGTACTTC. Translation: CASSVDGSVEQYF.

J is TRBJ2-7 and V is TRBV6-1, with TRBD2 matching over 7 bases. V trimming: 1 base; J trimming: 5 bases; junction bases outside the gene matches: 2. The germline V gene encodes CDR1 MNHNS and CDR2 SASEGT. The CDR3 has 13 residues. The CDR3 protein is CASSEGEGHEQYF. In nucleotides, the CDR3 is TGTGCCAGCAGTGAAGGGGAGGGTCACGAGCAGTACTTC.

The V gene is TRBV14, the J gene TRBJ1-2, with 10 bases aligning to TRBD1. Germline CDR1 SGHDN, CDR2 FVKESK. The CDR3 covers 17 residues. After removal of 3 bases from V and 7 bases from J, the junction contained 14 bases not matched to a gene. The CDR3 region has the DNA TGTGCCAGCAGCCACCTCCGGGACAGGGGTATTTCTGGTGGCTACACCTTC. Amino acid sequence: CASSHLRDRGISGGYTF.

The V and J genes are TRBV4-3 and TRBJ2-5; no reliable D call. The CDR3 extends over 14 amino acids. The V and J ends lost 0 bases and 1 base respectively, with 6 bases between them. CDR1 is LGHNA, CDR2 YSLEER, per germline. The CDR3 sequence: CASSQEVTQETQYF. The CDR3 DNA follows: TGCGCCAGCAGCCAAGAAGTCACCCAAGAGACCCAGTACTTC.

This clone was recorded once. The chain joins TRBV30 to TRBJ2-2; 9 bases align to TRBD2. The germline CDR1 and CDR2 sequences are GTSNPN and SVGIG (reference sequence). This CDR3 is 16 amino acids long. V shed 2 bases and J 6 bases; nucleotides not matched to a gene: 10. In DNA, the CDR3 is TGTGCCTGGAGTACCCTAGCGGGAATTGGCGCCGGGGAGCTGTTTTTT. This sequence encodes CAWSTLAGIGAGELFF.

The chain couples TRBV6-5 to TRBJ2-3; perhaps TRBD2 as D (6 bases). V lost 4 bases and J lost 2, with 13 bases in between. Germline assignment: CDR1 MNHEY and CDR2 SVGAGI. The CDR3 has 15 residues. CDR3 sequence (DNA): TGTGCCAGCAGTTCTCCGCGGAGGGCCACAGATACGCAGTATTTT. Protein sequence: CASSSPRRATDTQYF.

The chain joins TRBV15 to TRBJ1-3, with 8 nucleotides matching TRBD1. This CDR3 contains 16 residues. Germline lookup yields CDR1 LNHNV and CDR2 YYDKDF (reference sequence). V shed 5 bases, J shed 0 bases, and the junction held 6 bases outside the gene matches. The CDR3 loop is CATSARTGNSGNTIYF. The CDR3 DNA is TGTGCCACCAGCGCTCGGACAGGGAACTCTGGAAACACCATATATTTT.

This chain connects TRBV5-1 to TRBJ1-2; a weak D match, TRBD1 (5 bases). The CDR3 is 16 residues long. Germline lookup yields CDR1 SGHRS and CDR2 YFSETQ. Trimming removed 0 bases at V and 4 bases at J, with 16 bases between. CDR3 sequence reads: CASSLGAGKGSYGYTF. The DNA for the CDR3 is TGCGCCAGCAGCTTGGGGGCAGGGAAGGGCAGCTATGGCTACACCTTC.

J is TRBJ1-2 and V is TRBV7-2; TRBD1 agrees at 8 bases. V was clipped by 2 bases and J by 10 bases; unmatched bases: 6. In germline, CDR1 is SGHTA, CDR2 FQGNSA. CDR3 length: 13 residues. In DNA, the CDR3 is TGTGCCAGCAGCTTAAGGACAGGGATTGACTACACCTTC. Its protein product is CASSLRTGIDYTF.

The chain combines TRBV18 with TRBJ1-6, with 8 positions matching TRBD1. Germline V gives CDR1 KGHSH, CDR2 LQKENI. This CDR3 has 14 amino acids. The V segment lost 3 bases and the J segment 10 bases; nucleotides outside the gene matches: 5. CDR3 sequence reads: CASSPDRGRSPLHF. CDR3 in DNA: TGTGCCAGCTCACCCGACAGGGGACGGTCACCCCTCCACTTT.

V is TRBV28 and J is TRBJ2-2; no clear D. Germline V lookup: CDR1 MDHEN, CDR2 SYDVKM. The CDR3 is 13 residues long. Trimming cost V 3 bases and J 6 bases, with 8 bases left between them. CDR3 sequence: CASSLVGSGELFF. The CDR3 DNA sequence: TGTGCCAGCAGTTTGGTGGGGTCCGGGGAGCTGTTTTTT.

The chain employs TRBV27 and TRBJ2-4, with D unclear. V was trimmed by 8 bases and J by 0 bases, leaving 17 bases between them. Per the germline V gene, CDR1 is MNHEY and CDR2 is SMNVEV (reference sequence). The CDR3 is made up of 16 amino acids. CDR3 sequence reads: CASGSLIGIAKNIQYF. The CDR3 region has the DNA TGTGCCAGCGGAAGTTTAATAGGAATAGCCAAAAACATTCAGTACTTC.

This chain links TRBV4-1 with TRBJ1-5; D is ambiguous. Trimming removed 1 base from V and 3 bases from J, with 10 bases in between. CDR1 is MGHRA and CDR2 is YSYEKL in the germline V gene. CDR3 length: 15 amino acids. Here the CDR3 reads CASSQGGTVNQPQHF. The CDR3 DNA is TGCGCCAGCAGCCAAGGGGGAACAGTCAATCAGCCCCAGCATTTT.

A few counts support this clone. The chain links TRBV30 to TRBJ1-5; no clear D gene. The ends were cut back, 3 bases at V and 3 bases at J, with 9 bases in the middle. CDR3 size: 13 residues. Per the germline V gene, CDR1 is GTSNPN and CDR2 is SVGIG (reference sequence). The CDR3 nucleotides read TGTGCCTGGAGCGCAGAGAACAATCAGCCCCAGCATTTT. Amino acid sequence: CAWSAENNQPQHF.

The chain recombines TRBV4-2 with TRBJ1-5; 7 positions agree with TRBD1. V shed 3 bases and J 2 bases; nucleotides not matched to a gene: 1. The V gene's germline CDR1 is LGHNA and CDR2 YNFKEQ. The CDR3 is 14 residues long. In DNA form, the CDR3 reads TGTGCCAGCAGCCATACAGGGGGCAATCAGCCCCAGCATTTT. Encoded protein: CASSHTGGNQPQHF.

The CDR3 here is CASRPTGRTTDTQYF. The CDR3 bases are TGTGCCAGCAGACCGACAGGGAGAACCACAGATACGCAGTATTTT. This chain uses TRBV6-4 with TRBJ2-3; 7 bases map to TRBD1. This CDR3 spans 15 amino acids. The trim removed 6 bases at V and 2 bases at J, leaving 8 bases unmatched. CDR1 is MRHNA, CDR2 SNTAGT, per germline.